This T cell receptor beta chain was captured by sequencing in a study of identical twins. This clonotype was counted between two and nine times. The CDR3 totals 14 residues. CDR1 SGHRS and CDR2 YFSETQ come from the germline V gene. The V gene end was trimmed by 4 bases and the J gene end by 7 bases; junction bases not matched to a gene: 8. Template switching (which added a universal primer site) was used, and cDNA carried unique molecular identifiers. TCRdb re-derived calls from the 5' RACE reads in MiXCR, one entry per CDR3 protein. The sample includes 1.5 million to 2 million distinct CDR3 sequences, less than 40% of them seen just once.

The sequence derives from a newborn girl in good health. V and J are TRBV5-1 and TRBJ1-2; 9 nucleotides line up with TRBD1. Specimen: cord blood. The CDR3 DNA is TGCGCCAGCAGCCCTAGGGACAGGGATAGTGGCTACACCTTC. It specifies CASSPRDRDSGYTF.